This is a list of T cell receptor beta chains from one sample in a study of cytomegalovirus exposure and HLA in healthy donors. Some clones are missing from TCRdb's copy, which holds only in-frame ones; the method was immunoSEQ multiplex PCR. The table has 70,000 or so clones, about 93% seen once. Source material: PBMCs. These receptors all stem from a man between 18 and 35 years old in good health and CMV-seropositive. Each CDR3 is given with its conserved first and last residue. A D gene is named only where the DNA matches it firmly. Rows give clone size only sometimes, using once, few, many, or a class for an expanded clone.

abundance	v_gene	j_gene	d_gene	CDR3aa	CDR3nt
NA	TRBV9	TRBJ1-1	NA	CASSPTGSNTEAFF	TGTGCCAGCAGCCCCACAGGGAGTAACACTGAAGCTTTCTTT
NA	TRBV19	TRBJ1-1	TRBD1	CASSIDGQGNTEAFF	TGTGCCAGTAGTATAGATGGACAGGGGAACACTGAAGCTTTCTTT
NA	TRBV11-2	TRBJ2-3	TRBD2	CASSRIAGGPDTQYF	TGTGCCAGCAGCCGTATAGCGGGAGGCCCAGATACGCAGTATTTT
NA	TRBV6-1	TRBJ1-2	NA	CASLTGQTFGYTF	TGTGCCAGCCTAACCGGACAGACTTTTGGCTACACCTTC
NA	TRBV16	TRBJ1-2	NA	CASSHGQTDGYTF	TGTGCCAGCAGCCATGGACAGACAGATGGCTACACCTTC
NA	TRBV5-1	TRBJ1-2	NA	CASSPTVAGGGYTF	TGCGCCAGCAGCCCCACGGTGGCAGGTGGTGGCTACACCTTC
NA	TRBV6-4	TRBJ2-3	TRBD2	CASSVAGGTDTQYF	TGTGCCAGCAGTGTAGCGGGAGGCACAGATACGCAGTATTTT
NA	TRBV6-1	TRBJ2-2	TRBD1	CASTRDRGYGELFF	TGTGCCAGCACCCGGGACAGGGGATACGGGGAGCTGTTTTTT
NA	TRBV28	TRBJ1-4	NA	CASSHDRGKLFF	TGTGCCAGCAGTCACGATCGCGGGAAACTGTTTTTT
NA	TRBV14	TRBJ2-5	TRBD2	CASSLGTSLVETQYF	TGTGCCAGCAGCCTCGGGACTAGCTTAGTGGAGACCCAGTACTTC
NA	TRBV30	TRBJ2-7	TRBD2	CAWSPRTAGAREQYF	TGTGCCTGGAGTCCTCGAACAGCGGGAGCAAGGGAGCAGTACTTC
once	TRBV6-5	TRBJ2-3	NA	CASRPGYSGDTQYF	TGTGCCAGCAGGCCCGGCTATTCGGGAGATACGCAGTATTTT
NA	TRBV7-9	TRBJ1-1	NA	CASSLGGDTEAFF	TGTGCCAGCAGCTTGGGGGGGGACACTGAAGCTTTCTTT
NA	TRBV12-5	TRBJ2-6	TRBD1	CASGLGPGQGISGANVLTF	TGTGCTAGTGGTTTGGGTCCGGGACAGGGGATTTCGGGGGCCAACGTCCTGACTTTC
NA	TRBV10-1	TRBJ2-1	TRBD2	CASSSVAGGAHNEQFF	TGCGCCAGCAGTTCAGTAGCGGGAGGGGCCCACAATGAGCAGTTCTTC
NA	TRBV6-1	TRBJ2-7	TRBD2	CASRRKAGGSYEQYF	TGTGCCAGCAGACGGAAGGCGGGAGGTAGTTACGAGCAGTACTTC
NA	TRBV5-1	TRBJ2-7	TRBD1	CASSPQGNYEQYF	TGCGCCAGCAGCCCACAGGGGAACTACGAGCAGTACTTC
NA	TRBV19	TRBJ2-3	TRBD1	CASSIGDRGRTDTQYF	TGTGCCAGTAGTATAGGGGACAGGGGGCGAACAGATACGCAGTATTTT
NA	TRBV7-6	TRBJ1-1	NA	CASSLEGPRMNTEAFF	TGTGCCAGCAGCTTAGAGGGGCCGAGGATGAACACTGAAGCTTTCTTT
NA	TRBV9	TRBJ2-5	NA	CASSVAPDRPQETQYF	TGTGCCAGCAGCGTAGCCCCGGACAGACCACAAGAGACCCAGTACTTC
NA	TRBV7-9	TRBJ2-3	NA	CAGGASTDTQYF	TGTGCCGGTGGGGCAAGCACAGATACGCAGTATTTT
NA	TRBV10-3	TRBJ1-2	NA	CAISESIEVKRNGYTF	TGTGCCATCAGTGAGTCCATCGAGGTCAAAAGGAATGGCTACACCTTC
NA	TRBV30	TRBJ2-1	NA	CVSGHQYNEQFF	TGTGTCTCCGGACACCAATACAATGAGCAGTTCTTC
NA	TRBV7-7	TRBJ2-5	NA	CASSPAAGAGETQYF	TGTGCTAGCAGCCCCGCCGCGGGGGCAGGGGAGACCCAGTACTTC
NA	TRBV28	TRBJ1-3	TRBD1	CASSTGGPLVTIYF	TGTGCCAGCAGTACAGGGGGCCCTCTCGTTACCATATATTTT
few	TRBV10-1	TRBJ2-7	TRBD1	CASSEGTGGIYEQYF	TGCGCCAGCAGTGAGGGTACAGGGGGAATCTACGAGCAGTACTTC
NA	TRBV12-5	TRBJ2-5	NA	CASGLGSGETQYF	TGTGCTAGTGGTTTGGGTTCGGGAGAGACCCAGTACTTC
NA	TRBV6-5	TRBJ2-7	NA	CASSLYYEQYF	TGTGCCAGCAGTCTATACTACGAGCAGTACTTC
NA	TRBV7-9	TRBJ2-3	TRBD2	CASSNIAGDTQYF	TGTGCCAGCAGCAACATAGCGGGAGATACGCAGTATTTT
NA	TRBV14	TRBJ2-1	TRBD2	CASSPYLSSGRGNEQFF	TGTGCCAGCAGCCCCTACCTCTCCAGCGGGAGAGGAAATGAGCAGTTCTTC
NA	TRBV7-3	TRBJ2-3	NA	CASSSSGSTDTQYF	TGTGCCAGCAGCTCCTCCGGTTCCACAGATACGCAGTATTTT
NA	TRBV18	TRBJ2-3	NA	CASSLTSKDTQYF	TGTGCCAGCTCCCTCACTAGCAAAGATACGCAGTATTTT
once	TRBV28	TRBJ2-1	NA	CASTSSGRNEQFF	TGTGCCAGCACTTCTAGTGGGAGGAATGAGCAGTTCTTC
NA	TRBV10-2	TRBJ2-7	TRBD1	CASGTGAYEQYF	TGCGCCAGCGGGACAGGGGCTTACGAGCAGTACTTC
NA	TRBV25-1	TRBJ2-4	NA	CASSEGVDRRGQNIQYF	TGTGCCAGCAGTGAAGGCGTTGACAGGAGAGGGCAAAACATTCAGTACTTC
NA	TRBV6-5	TRBJ2-1	TRBD2	CASSKIGTSEQFF	TGTGCCAGCAGTAAAATTGGGACTAGCGAGCAGTTCTTC
NA	TRBV9	TRBJ2-1	TRBD2	CASSVDPGLAGKYNEQFF	TGTGCCAGCAGCGTAGATCCGGGACTAGCGGGGAAATACAATGAGCAGTTCTTC
NA	TRBV19	TRBJ1-2	NA	CASSIGQQVRGYTF	TGTGCCAGTAGTATAGGCCAGCAGGTCAGGGGCTACACCTTC
NA	TRBV21-1	TRBJ2-5	NA	CASSKARWGLRDRGWETQYF	TGTGCCAGCAGCAAAGCCAGATGGGGACTCCGGGACAGGGGGTGGGAGACCCAGTACTTC
NA	TRBV5-3	TRBJ1-2	TRBD1	CARRQGGISTGYTF	TGTGCCAGAAGACAGGGGGGTATAAGTACTGGCTACACCTTC